The 5 T cell receptor beta chains in this list originate from one sample, sequenced in a study of cytomegalovirus exposure and HLA in healthy donors. PCR involved 60 Vbeta and 13 Jbeta primers. Assay used: immunoSEQ multiplex PCR; TCRdb lists only in-frame clones, some missing. The data contain nearly 200,000 clones, about four fifths of them singletons. Sequenced: PBMCs. These receptors all stem from a male donor in good health and CMV-seropositive.

V and J are TRBV5-1 and TRBJ1-2; TRBD1 matches 7 bases. Germline values: CDR1 SGHRS, CDR2 YFSETQ. Trimming took 4 bases from V and 2 from J; bases not matched to a gene: 8. The CDR3 spans 15 residues. The CDR3 region is CASSDLKQGNYGYTF. In DNA form, the CDR3 reads TGCGCCAGCAGCGATCTAAAACAGGGGAACTATGGCTACACCTTC.

CDR3 sequence: CASSPPSSGRTEAYEQYF. The CDR3 nucleotides read TGTGCCAGCTCACCACCCTCTAGCGGGAGGACGGAGGCCTACGAGCAGTACTTC. The chain links TRBV18 to TRBJ2-7; 11 bases are shared with TRBD2. The V and J ends lost 0 bases and 2 bases, in that order; junction bases with no gene match: 9. The CDR3 consists of 18 residues. CDR1 KGHSH and CDR2 LQKENI come from the germline V gene.

The chain couples TRBV5-1 to TRBJ1-2, with a tentative D call TRBD1 (5 bases). Trimming removed 2 bases from V and 4 bases from J, with 9 bases in between. The germline V gene encodes CDR1 SGHRS and CDR2 YFSETQ. The CDR3 is 13 residues long. The CDR3 sequence: CASSLKGIYGYTF. In DNA form, the CDR3 reads TGCGCCAGCAGCTTAAAGGGGATCTATGGCTACACCTTC. The full variable domain, its missing parts supplied by reference TRBV5-1 and TRBJ1-2, is KAGVTQTPRYLIKTRGQQVTLSCSPISGHRSVSWYQQTPGQGLQFLFEYFSETQRNKGNFPGRFSGRQFSNSRSEMNVSTLELGDSALYLCASSLKGIYGYTFGSGTRLTVV.

The V gene is TRBV9, the J gene TRBJ2-1, with D maybe TRBD2 (7 bases). Trimming stripped 7 bases from V and 10 bases from J, with 21 bases between. The germline V gene encodes CDR1 SGDLS and CDR2 YYNGEE. The CDR3 is 14 residues long. The CDR3 DNA follows: TGTGCCAGCGGACGGGACTACAGGGTAGGCGAGCAGTTCTTC. Protein product: CASGRDYRVGEQFF.

In its sample, this clone was seen once. The chain recombines TRBV7-2 with TRBJ2-5; the D is unclear. Between the trimmed V and J ends, which lost 0 bases and 3 bases, there was a span of 8 bases. CDR3 length: 14 residues. The V gene's germline CDR1 is SGHTA and CDR2 FQGNSA. Written as DNA, the CDR3 is TGTGCCAGCAGCTTAGCGCACTCAAAAGAGACCCAGTACTTC. This codes for CASSLAHSKETQYF.